These 8 T cell receptor beta chains share one sample of origin, sequenced in a study of regulatory T cells in long-lasting Graves disease. The time point here: newly diagnosed GD, antithyroid drugs for less than 3 months. RNA from PBMCs was the source of the TCR library. To make TCR beta libraries, researchers used iRepertoire HTBI primers and Arm-PCR of CDR3 regions. In TCRdb, the multiplex PCR reads were re-called with MiXCR into one record per CDR3 protein. The table lists roughly 400,000 distinct CDR3 sequences, over 14% of them singletons. These data were likewise used in another study, on T cells in Graves' hyperthyroidism and ophthalmopathy.

The material was peripheral blood mononuclear cells (PBMCs), obtained at new diagnosis, from a patient treated with antithyroid drugs. Receptor source: a woman in her forties with Graves disease.

There are a few counts of this clonotype. The chain carries TRBV5-4 and TRBJ2-1; 8 bases are shared with TRBD2. The trim removed 0 bases at V and 8 bases at J, leaving 7 bases unmatched. The CDR3 contains 15 residues. The germline V gene has CDR1 SGHNT and CDR2 YYREEE (reference sequence). The CDR3 protein is CASSLVERETHEQFF. The CDR3 nucleotides read TGTGCCAGCAGCTTGGTCGAGCGGGAGACCCATGAGCAGTTCTTC.

V is TRBV6-1 and J is TRBJ2-5; tentatively, D is TRBD1 (5 bases). This CDR3 contains 12 residues. CDR1 MNHNS and CDR2 SASEGT come from the germline V gene. Deletions cut 7 bases from V and 0 bases from J, with 6 bases between. CDR3 protein: CASNRYQETQYF. The CDR3, as DNA: TGTGCCAGCAACAGGTACCAAGAGACCCAGTACTTC.

The chain joins TRBV15 to TRBJ1-5, with D unresolved. This CDR3 comprises 15 residues. V was shortened by 1 base and J by 4 bases, with 11 bases between the two germline ends. Germline-derived CDR1 and CDR2 are LNHNV and YYDKDF (reference sequence). The CDR3 reads CATSRGKVRNQPQHF. The CDR3 region has the DNA TGTGCCACCAGCAGAGGCAAGGTTCGTAATCAGCCCCAGCATTTT.

This clonotype came up many times. The J gene is TRBJ2-5, the V gene TRBV28; 10 nucleotides line up with TRBD2. Germline values: CDR1 MDHEN, CDR2 SYDVKM. The CDR3 loop spans 15 amino acids. J was trimmed by 2 bases and V by 6 bases; bases with no gene match: 6. CDR3 residues: CASSGTSDLQETQYF. For the CDR3, the DNA is TGTGCCAGCAGCGGGACTAGCGACCTTCAAGAGACCCAGTACTTC. The whole variable domain, filled in from reference TRBV28 and TRBJ2-5, reads DVKVTQSSRYLVKRTGEKVFLECVQDMDHENMFWYRQDPGLGLRLIYFSYDVKMKEKGDIPEGYSVSREKKERFSLILESASTNQTSMYLCASSGTSDLQETQYFGPGTRLLVL.

Ten or more counts support this clonotype. V is TRBV11-2 and J is TRBJ2-1; 7 nucleotides align to TRBD2. This CDR3 comprises 14 residues. V trimming: 5 bases; J trimming: 6 bases; junction bases outside the gene matches: 7. Per germline, CDR1 SGHAT and CDR2 FQNNGV. The CDR3 DNA is TGTGCCAGCAGCCTTGGGGGAGGGCTCAATGAGCAGTTCTTC. This sequence encodes CASSLGGGLNEQFF.

The J gene is TRBJ2-7, the V gene TRBV3-1; no firm D call. Germline V CDR1 and CDR2: LGHDT, YNNKEL (reference sequence). Deletions cut 5 bases from V and 0 bases from J, with 11 bases between. The CDR3 spans 14 residues. The CDR3 is CASSGWASSYEQYF. The CDR3 DNA is TGTGCCAGCAGCGGGTGGGCGAGCTCCTACGAGCAGTACTTC.

V and J are TRBV19 and TRBJ1-6; no firm D call. V was shortened by 3 bases and J by 7 bases, with 4 bases between the two germline ends. Looked up from germline, CDR1 is LNHDA and CDR2 is SQIVND (reference sequence). The CDR3 has 12 residues. The CDR3 DNA reads TGTGCCAGTAGTATCCGAAATTCACCCCTCCACTTT. It translates to CASSIRNSPLHF.

The J gene is TRBJ1-2, the V gene TRBV27; 12 positions match TRBD1. Germline V gene lookup returns CDR1 MNHEY and CDR2 SMNVEV (reference sequence). CDR3 length: 15 residues. V lost 5 bases and J lost 7; bases outside the gene matches: 8. CDR3 residues: CASSHRDRGQGGYTF. The CDR3 region has the DNA TGTGCCAGCAGTCACAGGGACAGGGGGCAAGGTGGCTACACCTTC.